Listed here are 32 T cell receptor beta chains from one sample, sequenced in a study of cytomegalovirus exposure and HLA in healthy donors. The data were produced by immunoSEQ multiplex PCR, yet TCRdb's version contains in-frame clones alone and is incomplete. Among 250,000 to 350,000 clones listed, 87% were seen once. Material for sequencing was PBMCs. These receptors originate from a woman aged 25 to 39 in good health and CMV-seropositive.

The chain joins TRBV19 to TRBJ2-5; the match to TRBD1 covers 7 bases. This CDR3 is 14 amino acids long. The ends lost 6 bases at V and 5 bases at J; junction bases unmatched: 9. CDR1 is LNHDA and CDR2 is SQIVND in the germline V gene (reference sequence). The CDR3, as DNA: TGTGCCAGTAGACAAGGACAGGTTCGGGAGACCCAGTACTTC. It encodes CASRQGQVRETQYF.

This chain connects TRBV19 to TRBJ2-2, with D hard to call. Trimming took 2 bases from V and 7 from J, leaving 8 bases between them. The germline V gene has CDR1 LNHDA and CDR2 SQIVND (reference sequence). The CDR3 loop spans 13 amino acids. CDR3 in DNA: TGTGCCAGTAGTATAAGACCGATCGGGGAGCTGTTTTTT. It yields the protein CASSIRPIGELFF.

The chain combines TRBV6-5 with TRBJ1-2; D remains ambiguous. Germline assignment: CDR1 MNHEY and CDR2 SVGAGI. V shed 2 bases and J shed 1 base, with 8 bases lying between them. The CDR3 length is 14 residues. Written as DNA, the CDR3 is TGTGCCAGCAGTTACGGCAGCCGTAACTATGGCTACACCTTC. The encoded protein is CASSYGSRNYGYTF.

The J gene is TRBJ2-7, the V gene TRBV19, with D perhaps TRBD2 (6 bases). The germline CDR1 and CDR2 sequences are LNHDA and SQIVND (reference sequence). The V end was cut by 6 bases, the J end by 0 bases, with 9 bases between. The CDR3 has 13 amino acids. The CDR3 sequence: CASSGGSSYEQYF. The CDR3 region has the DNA TGTGCCAGTAGCGGGGGAAGCTCCTACGAGCAGTACTTC.

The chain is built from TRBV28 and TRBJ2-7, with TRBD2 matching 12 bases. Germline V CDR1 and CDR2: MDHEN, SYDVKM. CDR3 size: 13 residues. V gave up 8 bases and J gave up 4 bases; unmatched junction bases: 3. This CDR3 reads CASAGLAGYEQYF. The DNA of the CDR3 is TGTGCCAGCGCAGGACTAGCGGGATACGAGCAGTACTTC. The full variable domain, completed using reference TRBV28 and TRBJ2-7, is DVKVTQSSRYLVKRTGEKVFLECVQDMDHENMFWYRQDPGLGLRLIYFSYDVKMKEKGDIPEGYSVSREKKERFSLILESASTNQTSMYLCASAGLAGYEQYFGPGTRLTVT.

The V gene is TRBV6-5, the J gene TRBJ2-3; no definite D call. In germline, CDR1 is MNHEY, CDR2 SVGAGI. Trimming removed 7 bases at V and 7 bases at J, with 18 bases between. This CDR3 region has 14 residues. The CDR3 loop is CASNGGHGLNTQYF. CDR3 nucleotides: TGTGCCAGCAATGGTGGCCACGGTTTAAATACGCAGTATTTT.

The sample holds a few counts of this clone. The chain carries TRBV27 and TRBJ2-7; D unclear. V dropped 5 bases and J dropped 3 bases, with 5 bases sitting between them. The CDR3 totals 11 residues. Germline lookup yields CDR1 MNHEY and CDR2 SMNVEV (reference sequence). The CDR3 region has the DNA TGTGCCAGCAGTGCTAACTACGAGCAGTACTTC. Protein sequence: CASSANYEQYF.

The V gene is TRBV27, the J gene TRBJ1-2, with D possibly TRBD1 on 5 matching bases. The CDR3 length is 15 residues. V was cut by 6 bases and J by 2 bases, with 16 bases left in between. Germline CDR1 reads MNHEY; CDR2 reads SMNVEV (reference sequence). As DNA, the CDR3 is TGTGCCAGCAGGCCGGAGGGGAGAATCAACTATGGCTACACCTTC. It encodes CASRPEGRINYGYTF.

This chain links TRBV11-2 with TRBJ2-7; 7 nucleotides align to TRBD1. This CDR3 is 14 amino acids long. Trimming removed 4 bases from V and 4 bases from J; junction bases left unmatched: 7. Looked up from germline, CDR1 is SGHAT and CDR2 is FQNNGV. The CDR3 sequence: CASSSRDSTYEQYF. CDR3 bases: TGTGCCAGCAGCTCCCGGGACAGTACTTACGAGCAGTACTTC.

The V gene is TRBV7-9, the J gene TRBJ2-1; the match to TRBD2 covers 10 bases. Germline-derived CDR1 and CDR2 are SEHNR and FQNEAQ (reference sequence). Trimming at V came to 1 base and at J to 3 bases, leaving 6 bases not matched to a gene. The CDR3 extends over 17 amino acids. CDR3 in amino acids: CASSLVRAGGVYNEQFF. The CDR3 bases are TGTGCCAGCAGCTTAGTTCGAGCGGGAGGGGTCTACAATGAGCAGTTCTTC. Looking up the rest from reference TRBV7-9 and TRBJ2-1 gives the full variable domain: DTGVSQNPRHKITKRGQNVTFRCDPISEHNRLYWYRQTLGQGPEFLTYFQNEAQLEKSRLLSDRFSAERPKGSFSTLEIQRTEQGDSAMYLCASSLVRAGGVYNEQFFGPGTRLTVL.

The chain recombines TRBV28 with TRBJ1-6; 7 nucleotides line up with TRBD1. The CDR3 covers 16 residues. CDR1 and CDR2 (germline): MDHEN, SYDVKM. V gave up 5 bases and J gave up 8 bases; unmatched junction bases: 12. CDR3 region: CASSTYGTVMDSPLHF. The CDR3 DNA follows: TGTGCCAGCAGTACCTATGGGACAGTTATGGATTCACCCCTCCACTTT.

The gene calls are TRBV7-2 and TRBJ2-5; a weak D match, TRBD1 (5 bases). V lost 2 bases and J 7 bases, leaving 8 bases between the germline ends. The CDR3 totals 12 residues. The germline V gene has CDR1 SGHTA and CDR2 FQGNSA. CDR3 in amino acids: CASSLQGGTQYF. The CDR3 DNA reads TGTGCCAGCAGCTTACAGGGTGGGACCCAGTACTTC.

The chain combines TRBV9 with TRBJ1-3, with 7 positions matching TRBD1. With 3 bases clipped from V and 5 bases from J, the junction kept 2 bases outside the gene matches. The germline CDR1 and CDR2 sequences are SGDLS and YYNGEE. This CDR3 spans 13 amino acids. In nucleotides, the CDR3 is TGTGCCAGCAGCGACAGGGGTAGAAACACCATATATTTT. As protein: CASSDRGRNTIYF. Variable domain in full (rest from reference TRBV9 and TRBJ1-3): DSGVTQTPKHLITATGQRVTLRCSPRSGDLSVYWYQQSLDQGLQFLIQYYNGEERAKGNILERFSAQQFPDLHSELNLSSLELGDSALYFCASSDRGRNTIYFGEGSWLTVV.

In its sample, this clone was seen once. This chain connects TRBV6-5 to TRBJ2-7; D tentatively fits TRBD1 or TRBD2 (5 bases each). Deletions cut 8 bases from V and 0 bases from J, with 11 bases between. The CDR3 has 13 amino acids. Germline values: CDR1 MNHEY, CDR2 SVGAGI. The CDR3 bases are TGTGCCAGCGCCGGGGCCCCCTCCTACGAGCAGTACTTC. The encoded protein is CASAGAPSYEQYF.

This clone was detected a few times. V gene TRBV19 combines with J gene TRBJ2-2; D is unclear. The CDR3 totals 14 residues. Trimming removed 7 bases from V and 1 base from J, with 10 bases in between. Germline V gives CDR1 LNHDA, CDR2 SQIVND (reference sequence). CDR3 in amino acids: CASKARRNTGELFF. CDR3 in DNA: TGTGCCAGTAAAGCACGGCGGAACACCGGGGAGCTGTTTTTT.

As DNA, the CDR3 is TGTGCCACCACCCCGAACGGGGCAGCGGGCGAAAAACTGTTTTTT. This codes for CATTPNGAAGEKLFF. The chain uses TRBV15 and TRBJ1-4, with D maybe TRBD1 (5 bases). Trimming left V 7 bases short and J 8 bases short, with 20 bases between. CDR1 is LNHNV, CDR2 YYDKDF, per germline (reference sequence). The CDR3 extends over 15 amino acids.

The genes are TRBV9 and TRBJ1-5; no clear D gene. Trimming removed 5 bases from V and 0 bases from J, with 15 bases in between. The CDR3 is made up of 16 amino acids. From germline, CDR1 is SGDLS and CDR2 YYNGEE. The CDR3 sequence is CASRNLTPYSNQPQHF. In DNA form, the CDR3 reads TGTGCCAGCAGAAACCTAACACCTTATAGCAATCAGCCCCAGCATTTT.

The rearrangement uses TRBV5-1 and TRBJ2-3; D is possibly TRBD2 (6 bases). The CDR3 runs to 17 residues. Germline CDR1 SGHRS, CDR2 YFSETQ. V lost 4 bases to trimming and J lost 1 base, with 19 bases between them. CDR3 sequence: CASSPAGIRARTDTQYF. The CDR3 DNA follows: TGCGCCAGCAGCCCGGCGGGGATCCGCGCACGCACAGATACGCAGTATTTT.

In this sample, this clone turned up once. The DNA for the CDR3 is TGTGCCAGCAGCCCCGCTGCGGTGAAAGAACCTAACTATGGCTACACCTTC. Protein sequence: CASSPAAVKEPNYGYTF. The chain links TRBV7-8 to TRBJ1-2; D uncertain. Trimming removed 5 bases at V and 0 bases at J, with 19 bases between. The CDR3 consists of 17 residues. Germline values: CDR1 SGHVS, CDR2 FQNEAQ.

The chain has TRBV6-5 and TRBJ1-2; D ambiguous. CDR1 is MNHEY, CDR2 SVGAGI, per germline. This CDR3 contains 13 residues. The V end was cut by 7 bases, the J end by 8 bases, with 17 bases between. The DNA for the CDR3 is TGTGCCAGCACCCTGGAAGCGGGGAGGGGCTACACCTTC. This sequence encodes CASTLEAGRGYTF.

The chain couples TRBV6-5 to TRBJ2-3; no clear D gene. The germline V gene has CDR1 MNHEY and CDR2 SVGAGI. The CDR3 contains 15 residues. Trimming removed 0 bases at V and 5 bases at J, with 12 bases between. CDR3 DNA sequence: TGTGCCAGCAGTTACTCTGGGGTGTTAAAAGATACGCAGTATTTT. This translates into CASSYSGVLKDTQYF.

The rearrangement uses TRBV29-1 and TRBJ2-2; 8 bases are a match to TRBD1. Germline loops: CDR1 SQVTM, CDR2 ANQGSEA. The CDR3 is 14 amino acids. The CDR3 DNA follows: TGCGGCGGACAGGGCCGCACCTTTCCCGGGGAGCTGTTTTTT. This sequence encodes CGGQGRTFPGELFF.

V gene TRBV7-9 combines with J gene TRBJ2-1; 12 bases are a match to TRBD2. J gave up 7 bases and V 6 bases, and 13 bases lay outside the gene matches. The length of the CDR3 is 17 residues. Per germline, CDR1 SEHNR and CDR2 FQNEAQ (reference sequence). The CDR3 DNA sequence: TGTGCCAGCAGTCGGGGGGTGGGACTAGCGGGTGAGAATGAGCAGTTCTTC. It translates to CASSRGVGLAGENEQFF.

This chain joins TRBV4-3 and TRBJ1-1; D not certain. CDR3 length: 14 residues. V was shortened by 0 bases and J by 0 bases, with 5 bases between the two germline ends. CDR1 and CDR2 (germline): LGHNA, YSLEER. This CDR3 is CASSQDIMNTEAFF. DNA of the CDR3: TGCGCCAGCAGCCAAGATATCATGAACACTGAAGCTTTCTTT.

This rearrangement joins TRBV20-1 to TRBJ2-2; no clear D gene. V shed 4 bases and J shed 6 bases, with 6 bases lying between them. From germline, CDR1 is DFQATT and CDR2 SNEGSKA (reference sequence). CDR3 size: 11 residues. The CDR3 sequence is CSATRAGELFF. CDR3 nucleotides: TGCAGTGCTACCCGGGCCGGGGAGCTGTTTTTT.

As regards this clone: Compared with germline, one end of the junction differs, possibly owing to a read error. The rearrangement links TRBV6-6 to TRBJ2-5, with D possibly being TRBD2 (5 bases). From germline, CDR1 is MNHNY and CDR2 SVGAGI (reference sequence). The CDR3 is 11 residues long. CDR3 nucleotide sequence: TGTGCCAGCAGGACCCTAGAGAGGGTTGACTTC. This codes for CASRTLERVDF.

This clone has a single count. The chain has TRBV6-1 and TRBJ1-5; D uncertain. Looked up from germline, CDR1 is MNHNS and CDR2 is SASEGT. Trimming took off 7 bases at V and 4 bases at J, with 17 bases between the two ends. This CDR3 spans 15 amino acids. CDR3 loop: CASIADPTRNQPQHF. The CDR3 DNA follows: TGTGCCAGCATCGCGGACCCGACCCGAAATCAGCCCCAGCATTTT.

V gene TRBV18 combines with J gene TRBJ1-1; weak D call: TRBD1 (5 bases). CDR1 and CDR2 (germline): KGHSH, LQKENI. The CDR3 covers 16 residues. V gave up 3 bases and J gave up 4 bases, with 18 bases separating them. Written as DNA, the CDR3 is TGTGCCAGCTCACCTTATGTGGGGGAGGCGGGCACTGAAGCTTTCTTT. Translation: CASSPYVGEAGTEAFF.

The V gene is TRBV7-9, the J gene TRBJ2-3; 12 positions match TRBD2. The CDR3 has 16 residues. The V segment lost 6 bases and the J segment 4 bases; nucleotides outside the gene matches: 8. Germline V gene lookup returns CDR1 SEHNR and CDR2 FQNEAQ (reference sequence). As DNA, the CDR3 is TGTGCCAGCAGACAAAGACTAGCGGGGGACCCAGATACGCAGTATTTT. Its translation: CASRQRLAGDPDTQYF.

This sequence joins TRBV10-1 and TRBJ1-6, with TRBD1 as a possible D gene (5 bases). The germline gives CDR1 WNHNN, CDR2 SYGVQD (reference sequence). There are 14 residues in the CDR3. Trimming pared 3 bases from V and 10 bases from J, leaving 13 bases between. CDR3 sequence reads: CASSEPGTQSPLHF. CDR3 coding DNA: TGCGCCAGCAGTGAACCCGGGACCCAATCACCCCTCCACTTT.

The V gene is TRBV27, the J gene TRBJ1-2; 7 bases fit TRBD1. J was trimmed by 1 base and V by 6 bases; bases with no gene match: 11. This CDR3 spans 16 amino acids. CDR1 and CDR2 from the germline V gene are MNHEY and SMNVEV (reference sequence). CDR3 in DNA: TGTGCCAGCAGCGAGGATTCAGGGGGAATTAACTATGGCTACACCTTC. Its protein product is CASSEDSGGINYGYTF.

The CDR3 nucleotides are TGTGCCAGCAGCTTAGAGGGGGGAAGGCCGCAGTATTTT. Translating it yields CASSLEGGRPQYF. The chain links TRBV7-2 to TRBJ2-3; D is perhaps TRBD1 or TRBD2 (6 bases each). The V and J ends lost 1 base and 10 bases respectively, with 12 bases between them. The germline V gene encodes CDR1 SGHTA and CDR2 FQGNSA. This CDR3 has 13 residues.